The next 26 T cell receptor beta chains were all read from a single sample in a study of T cell responses to AZD1222 COVID-19 vaccine. The method was immunoSEQ multiplex PCR; TCRdb's version includes in-frame clones alone and lacks a portion of them. The sample holds 110,000 to 150,000 clones, 85% to 95% seen once. The material was peripheral blood, obtained on day 0 of AZD1222 vaccination. The source is an adult in good health.

The chain combines TRBV6-6 with TRBJ1-5; 8 bases fit TRBD1. Germline assignment: CDR1 MNHNY and CDR2 SVGAGI (reference sequence). This CDR3 has 13 residues. With V trimmed by 5 bases and J by 5 bases, 2 bases remained unmatched. Here the CDR3 reads CASSLQGDQPQHF. The CDR3 nucleotides read TGTGCCAGCAGTCTACAGGGGGATCAGCCCCAGCATTTT.

V usage is TRBV6-5 and J usage is TRBJ1-3; D remains ambiguous. Germline CDR1 is MNHEY and CDR2 is SVGAGI. Deletions cut 6 bases from V and 2 bases from J, with 5 bases between. The CDR3 consists of 12 residues. As DNA, the CDR3 is TGTGCCAGCAGGACAACTGGAAACACCATATATTTT. Translation gives CASRTTGNTIYF.

The genes are TRBV7-9 and TRBJ2-5, with D tentatively TRBD1 (5 bases). The germline V gene encodes CDR1 SEHNR and CDR2 FQNEAQ (reference sequence). Trimming took off 5 bases at V and 5 bases at J, with 18 bases between the two ends. The CDR3 loop spans 15 amino acids. CDR3: CASSKFQGFRETQYF. The CDR3 DNA follows: TGTGCCAGCAGCAAATTTCAGGGTTTTCGGGAGACCCAGTACTTC.

The chain combines TRBV10-3 with TRBJ1-1; D perhaps matches TRBD1 (6 bases). The V gene lost 10 bases and the J gene lost 1 base, with 19 bases spanning the gap. The CDR3 has 15 residues. CDR1 is ENHRY, CDR2 SYGVKD, per germline. CDR3: CATTLRTARNTEAFF. As DNA, the CDR3 is TGTGCCACCACCTTACGGACAGCCAGGAACACTGAAGCTTTCTTT.

The genes are TRBV6-5 and TRBJ1-6, with D hard to call. Between the trimmed V and J ends, which lost 2 bases and 6 bases, there was a span of 14 bases. Germline V CDR1 and CDR2: MNHEY, SVGAGI. This CDR3 has 16 amino acids. The CDR3 sequence: CASSYAAVVSNSPLHF. CDR3 bases: TGTGCCAGCAGTTACGCGGCTGTCGTATCTAATTCACCCCTCCACTTT.

This clone was observed once. The chain uses TRBV7-9 and TRBJ1-4; 7 bases fit TRBD1. The CDR3 sequence is 15 residues long. Germline trimming cut 1 base from V and 8 bases from J; bases unmatched to any gene: 7. The germline V gene encodes CDR1 SEHNR and CDR2 FQNEAQ (reference sequence). CDR3 in amino acids: CASSLGAGGGEKLFF. The CDR3 bases are TGTGCCAGCAGCTTAGGAGCAGGGGGAGGCGAAAAACTGTTTTTT. Complete variable domain (other parts from reference TRBV7-9 and TRBJ1-4): DTGVSQNPRHKITKRGQNVTFRCDPISEHNRLYWYRQTLGQGPEFLTYFQNEAQLEKSRLLSDRFSAERPKGSFSTLEIQRTEQGDSAMYLCASSLGAGGGEKLFFGSGTQLSVL.

This chain uses TRBV7-3 with TRBJ2-2; TRBD1 aligns across 8 bases. J gave up 3 bases and V 5 bases, and 20 bases lay outside the gene matches. CDR1 is SGHTA and CDR2 is FQGTGA in the germline V gene. This CDR3 is 20 amino acids long. CDR3 nucleotide sequence: TGTGCCAGCAGCCCCAACCTTCTAGTTCCAGGGGGCGCCGACACCGGGGAGCTGTTTTTT. Its translation is CASSPNLLVPGGADTGELFF.

The chain uses TRBV15 and TRBJ2-5; TRBD2 is a possible D gene (6 bases). The length of the CDR3 is 19 residues. Germline values: CDR1 LNHNV, CDR2 YYDKDF (reference sequence). V dropped 0 bases and J dropped 5 bases, with 25 bases sitting between them. The CDR3 nucleotides read TGTGCCACCAGCAGAGATAGAGGGGAGGCCCGGCCGGATGAGGAGACCCAGTACTTC. Protein sequence: CATSRDRGEARPDEETQYF.

The chain recombines TRBV3-1 (or the pseudogene TRBV3-2) with TRBJ1-3, with D possibly matching TRBD1 (5 bases). The V gene lost 1 base and the J gene lost 2 bases, with 12 bases spanning the gap. This CDR3 comprises 16 residues. Germline CDR1 LGHDT, CDR2 YNNKEL (reference sequence). As DNA, the CDR3 is TGTGCCAGCAGCCAAGTGGGGGGGGTTGCTGGAAACACCATATATTTT. It yields the protein CASSQVGGVAGNTIYF.

The CDR3 bases are TGCAGCGTTGGGCTGGGACTGACAGGGGACGAGCAGTACTTC. Its translation: CSVGLGLTGDEQYF. The V and J genes are TRBV29-1 and TRBJ2-7; 8 bases match TRBD1. The J segment lost 5 bases and the V segment lost 4 bases, leaving 10 bases of the junction unmatched. The germline gives CDR1 SQVTM, CDR2 ANQGSEA. The length of the CDR3 is 14 residues.

V usage is TRBV7-9 and J usage is TRBJ1-2; TRBD1 is a possible D gene (5 bases). This CDR3 is 14 amino acids long. Trimming cost V 4 bases and J 6 bases, with 15 bases left between them. Germline-derived CDR1 and CDR2 are SEHNR and FQNEAQ (reference sequence). Here the CDR3 reads CASSSRGPGNGYTF. The CDR3 nucleotides read TGTGCCAGCAGCTCCCGAGGTCCAGGGAATGGCTACACCTTC.

This chain joins TRBV6-6 and TRBJ1-3, with 7 bases lining up with TRBD1. The V gene end was trimmed by 2 bases and the J gene end by 7 bases; junction bases not matched to a gene: 8. The CDR3 extends over 15 amino acids. Germline V CDR1 and CDR2: MNHNY, SVGAGI (reference sequence). CDR3 loop: CASSYARGGRNTIYF. The CDR3 nucleotides read TGTGCCAGCAGTTACGCCAGAGGGGGCAGGAACACCATATATTTT.

The CDR3: CSAQGNYGYTF. CDR3 in DNA: TGCAGCGCTCAGGGTAACTATGGCTACACCTTC. The rearrangement uses TRBV29-1 and TRBJ1-2; tentative D call: TRBD1 (5 bases). There are 11 residues in the CDR3. Per germline, CDR1 SQVTM and CDR2 ANQGSEA. V lost 7 bases and J lost 1, with 7 bases in between.

V and J are TRBV6-6 and TRBJ2-1; 8 nucleotides line up with TRBD2. The V and J ends lost 3 bases and 10 bases, in that order; junction bases with no gene match: 8. This CDR3 has 14 amino acids. The germline CDR1 and CDR2 sequences are MNHNY and SVGAGI (reference sequence). For the CDR3, the DNA is TGTGCCAGCAGTTATAACGGGGGGGCCGGAGAGCAGTTCTTC. Its translation is CASSYNGGAGEQFF.

The gene calls are TRBV9 and TRBJ1-1; TRBD1 agrees at 10 bases. The CDR3 loop spans 16 amino acids. Germline V CDR1 and CDR2: SGDLS, YYNGEE. V shed 4 bases and J 0 bases; nucleotides not matched to a gene: 6. The CDR3 protein is CASSTGQGEMNTEAFF. Here the CDR3 DNA reads TGTGCCAGCAGCACCGGACAGGGGGAAATGAACACTGAAGCTTTCTTT. Full variable domain (rest looked up from reference TRBV9 and TRBJ1-1): DSGVTQTPKHLITATGQRVTLRCSPRSGDLSVYWYQQSLDQGLQFLIQYYNGEERAKGNILERFSAQQFPDLHSELNLSSLELGDSALYFCASSTGQGEMNTEAFFGQGTRLTVV.

The V gene is TRBV28, the J gene TRBJ2-1; D remains unclear. V lost 4 bases and J lost 0, with 10 bases in between. Germline CDR1 and CDR2: MDHEN and SYDVKM. The CDR3 runs 15 residues. In nucleotides, the CDR3 is TGTGCCAGCAGTTCCTCGGGTGTCTCCTACAATGAGCAGTTCTTC. This codes for CASSSSGVSYNEQFF.

This clone has only one observation. V gene TRBV11-2 combines with J gene TRBJ2-1; D not certain. CDR3 length: 16 amino acids. Per germline, CDR1 SGHAT and CDR2 FQNNGV. Trimming took 5 bases from V and 6 from J, leaving 20 bases between them. CDR3 protein: CASSRIASPSGNEQFF. CDR3 bases: TGTGCCAGCAGCAGGATCGCCAGCCCATCTGGCAATGAGCAGTTCTTC.

The chain uses TRBV6-5 and TRBJ1-6; D is unresolved. V was pared by 6 bases and J by 2 bases, with 5 bases between. Germline values: CDR1 MNHEY, CDR2 SVGAGI. CDR3 size: 13 residues. The CDR3 spells CASRHPYNSPLHF. The DNA of the CDR3 is TGTGCCAGCAGACACCCCTATAATTCACCCCTCCACTTT.

This chain uses TRBV6-5 with TRBJ1-2, with D uncertain. Germline CDR1 is MNHEY and CDR2 is SVGAGI. V was clipped by 4 bases and J by 1 base, with 13 bases between them. This CDR3 comprises 15 residues. In DNA form, the CDR3 reads TGTGCCAGCAGTTTAGATAGCTTAGTTAACTATGGCTACACCTTC. It encodes CASSLDSLVNYGYTF.

The J gene is TRBJ2-3, the V gene TRBV11-2; 9 nucleotides align to TRBD2. This CDR3 contains 13 residues. The germline CDR1 and CDR2 sequences are SGHAT and FQNNGV. The V and J ends lost 7 bases and 6 bases, in that order; junction bases with no gene match: 5. The CDR3 is CASKLAGEDTQYF. The CDR3 DNA reads as TGTGCCAGCAAATTAGCGGGGGAGGATACGCAGTATTTT.

The chain employs TRBV5-1 and TRBJ2-1, with D perhaps matching TRBD2 (6 bases). The CDR3 covers 16 residues. Germline CDR1 reads SGHRS; CDR2 reads YFSETQ. V shed 4 bases and J shed 3 bases, with 17 bases lying between them. The DNA for the CDR3 is TGCGCCAGCAGCCCTACCCCCAGGGAGGACTACAATGAGCAGTTCTTC. Amino acid sequence: CASSPTPREDYNEQFF.

This clone was seen once. The chain couples TRBV30 to TRBJ1-6, with 7 bases lining up with TRBD1. Germline V gene sequence: CDR1 GTSNPN, CDR2 SVGIG (reference sequence). The CDR3 has 12 residues. V dropped 3 bases and J dropped 9; count of bases not matched to a gene: 2. The CDR3 here is CAWRGTASPLHF. The CDR3 region has the DNA TGTGCCTGGAGAGGGACAGCTTCACCCCTCCACTTT.

V is TRBV6-5 and J is TRBJ1-1; D remains ambiguous. Germline V gene lookup returns CDR1 MNHEY and CDR2 SVGAGI. Between the trimmed V and J ends, which lost 7 bases and 5 bases, there was a span of 8 bases. This CDR3 spans 11 amino acids. This CDR3 is CASIYRTEAFF. In nucleotides, the CDR3 is TGTGCCAGCATATACCGGACTGAAGCTTTCTTT.

V usage is TRBV7-8 and J usage is TRBJ1-5; D ambiguous. The CDR3 has 13 amino acids. Trimming pared 5 bases from V and 6 bases from J, leaving 11 bases between. Per the germline V gene, CDR1 is SGHVS and CDR2 is FQNEAQ. CDR3 bases: TGTGCCAGCAGCCTAGACGTCGGTCAGCCCCAGCATTTT. As protein: CASSLDVGQPQHF.

The V gene is TRBV23-1, the J gene TRBJ1-5, with 9 bases aligning to TRBD1. Being an ORF, TRBV23-1 has a function that is uncertain. With 2 bases clipped from V and 9 bases from J, the junction kept 20 bases outside the gene matches. The CDR3 sequence is 19 residues long. CDR3 sequence (DNA): TGCGCCAGCAGTCAAAGGGAGGCCGGGACAGGGACCCCAGGGAGGCCCCAGCATTTT. It codes for CASSQREAGTGTPGRPQHF.

CDR3 in amino acids: CASSLNPDGPVGYTF. Here the CDR3 DNA reads TGCGCCAGCAGCTTGAACCCGGACGGCCCGGTAGGCTACACCTTC. V gene TRBV5-1 combines with J gene TRBJ1-2, with D unclear. CDR1 and CDR2 from the germline V gene are SGHRS and YFSETQ. The CDR3 is 15 residues long. Trimming pared 1 base from V and 8 bases from J, leaving 18 bases between.